This T cell receptor (beta chain) was sequenced for a study of radiotherapy plus CTLA-4 blockade in lung cancer. Study summary: Disease control was achieved by 31% of patients, and objective responses by about 17%.

Germline lookup yields CDR1 SGDLS and CDR2 YYNGEE. The CDR3 sequence is 14 residues long. The J segment lost 6 bases and the V segment lost 3 bases, leaving 6 bases of the junction unmatched. Sequenced by immunoSEQ multiplex PCR; TCRdb stores in-frame clones only, minus some. The repertoire consists of 85,000 to 100,000 clones, with approximately 79% occurring once and the leading ten covering around 15%. It was focal radiation plus CTLA-4 blockade with ipilimumab that patients with chemo-refractory metastatic non-small-cell lung cancer received. In the case of this clone: Its specificity is not known.

Study observations and caveats: An expansion of tumor-derived TCR clones occurred in blood after radiotherapy plus ipilimumab. The best prediction of response reportedly came from early blood T cell clone dynamics, with interferon-beta.

J is TRBJ1-2 and V is TRBV9, with 9 bases fitting TRBD1. This material consisted of peripheral blood, taken from a patient treated with radiotherapy plus ipilimumab. The TCR comes from a human donor with non-small cell lung cancer that progressed on radiotherapy plus ipilimumab. This CDR3 is CASSAAGTGHGYTF. In nucleotides, the CDR3 is TGTGCCAGCAGCGCCGCCGGGACAGGGCATGGCTACACCTTC.